The rows below give T cell receptor beta chains drawn from one sample of a study of OX40 agonist ivuxolimab in advanced cancers. Some clones are missing from TCRdb's copy, which holds only in-frame ones; the method was immunoSEQ multiplex PCR. This sample has 65,000 to 80,000 clones; about 84% occur once, and the top ten carry roughly 0.48%. The sequencing used CD4+ or CD8+ T cells sorted from blood, collected in a trial of the OX40 agonist ivuxolimab. The receptor set was obtained from an adult with an advanced solid tumor such as melanoma, head and neck, liver or kidney cancer. The CDR3 runs from the conserved cysteine through the conserved F or W. Each record gives: V gene, clone size, J gene, D gene, CDR3 protein, CDR3 DNA. D genes are given only for firm matches. Part of the rows lack a size; the others show once, few, many or a class for expanded clones.

v_call: TRBV7-3
clone_size: -
j_call: TRBJ2-2
d_call: -
cdr3_aa: CASSPEGRGPGELFF
cdr3_nt: TGTGCCAGCAGCCCGGAGGGGCGAGGGCCCGGGGAGCTGTTTTTT

v_call: TRBV7-9
clone_size: -
j_call: TRBJ1-5
d_call: -
cdr3_aa: CASSLSGNSNQPQHF
cdr3_nt: TGTGCCAGCAGCTTAAGCGGGAATAGCAATCAGCCCCAGCATTTT

v_call: TRBV6-1
clone_size: -
j_call: TRBJ2-1
d_call: -
cdr3_aa: CASSLTGGAGLQQFF
cdr3_nt: TGTGCCAGCAGTCTAACGGGGGGCGCGGGACTTCAGCAGTTCTTC

v_call: TRBV19
clone_size: -
j_call: TRBJ2-2
d_call: TRBD2
cdr3_aa: CASSIAGGRNTGELFF
cdr3_nt: TGTGCCAGTAGTATAGCGGGGGGAAGGAACACCGGGGAGCTGTTTTTT

v_call: TRBV29-1
clone_size: -
j_call: TRBJ2-7
d_call: TRBD1
cdr3_aa: CSVFVGQGYEQYF
cdr3_nt: TGCAGCGTTTTTGTCGGACAGGGCTACGAGCAGTACTTC

v_call: TRBV7-2
clone_size: -
j_call: TRBJ1-2
d_call: -
cdr3_aa: CASSLEGWGYTF
cdr3_nt: TGTGCCAGCAGCTTAGAAGGGTGGGGCTACACCTTC

v_call: TRBV7-2
clone_size: few
j_call: TRBJ1-2
d_call: TRBD1
cdr3_aa: CASGPYTTGVHGYTF
cdr3_nt: TGTGCCAGCGGACCTTACACCACAGGGGTCCATGGCTACACCTTC

v_call: TRBV19
clone_size: -
j_call: TRBJ1-1
d_call: -
cdr3_aa: CASTARIEAFF
cdr3_nt: TGTGCCAGTACCGCTCGTATTGAAGCTTTCTTT

v_call: TRBV5-6
clone_size: -
j_call: TRBJ2-1
d_call: -
cdr3_aa: CASSLNRYNEQFF
cdr3_nt: TGTGCCAGCAGCTTGAATCGGTACAATGAGCAGTTCTTC

v_call: TRBV19
clone_size: -
j_call: TRBJ2-1
d_call: TRBD2
cdr3_aa: CASSTPAGAYNEQFF
cdr3_nt: TGTGCCAGTAGTACCCCAGCGGGAGCATACAATGAGCAGTTCTTC

v_call: TRBV21-1
clone_size: -
j_call: TRBJ2-7
d_call: -
cdr3_aa: CASSKADDEQYF
cdr3_nt: TGTGCCAGCAGCAAAGCGGACGACGAGCAGTACTTC

v_call: TRBV5-4
clone_size: -
j_call: TRBJ2-4
d_call: TRBD2
cdr3_aa: CASRRWGGDIQYF
cdr3_nt: TGTGCCAGCAGAAGATGGGGGGGTGACATTCAGTACTTC

v_call: TRBV10-1
clone_size: -
j_call: TRBJ2-3
d_call: TRBD1
cdr3_aa: CASRYRGGTDTQYF
cdr3_nt: TGCGCCAGCAGGTACAGGGGAGGCACAGATACGCAGTATTTT

v_call: TRBV4-1
clone_size: -
j_call: TRBJ1-6
d_call: -
cdr3_aa: CASSQENRANSPLHF
cdr3_nt: TGCGCCAGCAGCCAAGAAAACAGGGCAAATTCACCCCTCCACTTT

v_call: TRBV13
clone_size: -
j_call: TRBJ2-1
d_call: -
cdr3_aa: CASSLMDLAVSYNEQFF
cdr3_nt: TGTGCCAGCAGCTTAATGGATCTGGCGGTTTCCTACAATGAGCAGTTCTTC

v_call: TRBV7-2
clone_size: -
j_call: TRBJ1-6
d_call: -
cdr3_aa: CASSLEFTANSPLHF
cdr3_nt: TGTGCCAGCAGCCTGGAGTTTACGGCTAATTCACCCCTCCACTTT

v_call: TRBV2
clone_size: -
j_call: TRBJ2-5
d_call: -
cdr3_aa: CASSGSLGWGETQYF
cdr3_nt: TGTGCCAGCAGTGGCAGTTTGGGATGGGGGGAGACCCAGTACTTC